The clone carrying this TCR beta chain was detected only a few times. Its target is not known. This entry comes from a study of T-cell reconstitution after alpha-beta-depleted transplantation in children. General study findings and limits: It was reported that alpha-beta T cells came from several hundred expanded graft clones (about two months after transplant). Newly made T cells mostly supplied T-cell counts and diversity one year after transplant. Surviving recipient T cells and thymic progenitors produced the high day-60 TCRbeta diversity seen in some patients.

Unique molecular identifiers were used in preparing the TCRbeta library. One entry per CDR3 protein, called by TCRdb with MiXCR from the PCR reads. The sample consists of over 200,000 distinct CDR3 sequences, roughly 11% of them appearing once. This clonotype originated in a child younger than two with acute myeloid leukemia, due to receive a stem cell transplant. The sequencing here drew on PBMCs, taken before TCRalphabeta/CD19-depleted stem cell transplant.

The CDR3 loop reads CASSLVFGRNTEAFF. The CDR3 DNA is TGCGCCAGCAGCCTCGTTTTTGGGAGGAACACTGAAGCTTTCTTT. This chain uses TRBV5-1 with TRBJ1-1; D not resolved. Germline V gene lookup returns CDR1 SGHRS and CDR2 YFSETQ. The CDR3 spans 15 residues. Deletions cut 4 bases from V and 1 base from J, with 14 bases between.